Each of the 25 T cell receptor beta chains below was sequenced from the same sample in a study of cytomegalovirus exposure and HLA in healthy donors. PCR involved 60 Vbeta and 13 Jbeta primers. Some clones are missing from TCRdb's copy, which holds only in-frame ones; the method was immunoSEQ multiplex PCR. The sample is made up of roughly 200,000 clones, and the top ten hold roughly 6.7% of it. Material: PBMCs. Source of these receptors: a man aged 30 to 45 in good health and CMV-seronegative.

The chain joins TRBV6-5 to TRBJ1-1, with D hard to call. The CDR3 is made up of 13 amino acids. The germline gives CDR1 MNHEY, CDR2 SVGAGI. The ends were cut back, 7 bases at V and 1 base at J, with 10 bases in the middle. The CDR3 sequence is CASTEGWNTEAFF. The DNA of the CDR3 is TGTGCCAGCACCGAGGGTTGGAACACTGAAGCTTTCTTT.

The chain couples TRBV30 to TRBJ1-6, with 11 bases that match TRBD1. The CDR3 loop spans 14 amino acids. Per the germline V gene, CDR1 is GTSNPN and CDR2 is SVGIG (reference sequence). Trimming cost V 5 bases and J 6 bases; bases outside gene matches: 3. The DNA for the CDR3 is TGTGCCTGGGGACAGGGGGCGAGTAATTCACCCCTCCACTTT. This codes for CAWGQGASNSPLHF.

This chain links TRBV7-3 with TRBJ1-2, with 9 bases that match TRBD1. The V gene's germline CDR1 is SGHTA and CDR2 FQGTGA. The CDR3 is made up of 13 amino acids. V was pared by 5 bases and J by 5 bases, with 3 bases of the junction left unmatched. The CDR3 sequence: CASSTGGGYGYTF. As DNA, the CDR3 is TGTGCCAGCAGCACAGGGGGCGGGTATGGCTACACCTTC.

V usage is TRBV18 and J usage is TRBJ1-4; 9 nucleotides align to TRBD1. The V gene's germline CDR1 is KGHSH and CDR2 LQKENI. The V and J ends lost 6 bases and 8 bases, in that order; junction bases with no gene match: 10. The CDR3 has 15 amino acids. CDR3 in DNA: TGTGCCAGCTCCCCCCGACAGGGGGAGGGGGAAAAACTGTTTTTT. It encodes CASSPRQGEGEKLFF.

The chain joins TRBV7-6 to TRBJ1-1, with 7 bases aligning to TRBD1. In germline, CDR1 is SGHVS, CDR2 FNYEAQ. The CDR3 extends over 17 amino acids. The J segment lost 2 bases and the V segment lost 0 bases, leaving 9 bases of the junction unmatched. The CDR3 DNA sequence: TGTGCCAGCAGCTTAGCGGGGACCGGGACAGACAACACTGAAGCTTTCTTT. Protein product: CASSLAGTGTDNTEAFF.

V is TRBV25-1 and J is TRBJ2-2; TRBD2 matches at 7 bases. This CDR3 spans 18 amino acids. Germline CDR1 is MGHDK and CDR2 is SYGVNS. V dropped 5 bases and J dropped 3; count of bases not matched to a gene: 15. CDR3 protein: CASSSGTVFREDTGELFF. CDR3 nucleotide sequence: TGTGCCAGCAGTAGCGGGACGGTTTTTCGAGAAGACACCGGGGAGCTGTTTTTT.

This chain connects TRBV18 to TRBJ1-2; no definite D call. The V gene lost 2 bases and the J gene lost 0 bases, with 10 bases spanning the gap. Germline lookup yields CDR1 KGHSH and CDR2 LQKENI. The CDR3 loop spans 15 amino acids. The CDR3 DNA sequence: TGTGCCAGCTCACCAGAGGCATCTACTAACTATGGCTACACCTTC. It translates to CASSPEASTNYGYTF.

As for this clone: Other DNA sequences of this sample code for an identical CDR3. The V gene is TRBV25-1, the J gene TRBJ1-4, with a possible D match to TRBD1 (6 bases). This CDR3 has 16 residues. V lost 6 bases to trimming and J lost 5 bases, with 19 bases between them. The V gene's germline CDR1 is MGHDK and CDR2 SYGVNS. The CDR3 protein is CASSRGSGQGNEKLFF. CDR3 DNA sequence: TGTGCCAGCAGCAGGGGATCGGGGCAGGGGAATGAAAAACTGTTTTTT.

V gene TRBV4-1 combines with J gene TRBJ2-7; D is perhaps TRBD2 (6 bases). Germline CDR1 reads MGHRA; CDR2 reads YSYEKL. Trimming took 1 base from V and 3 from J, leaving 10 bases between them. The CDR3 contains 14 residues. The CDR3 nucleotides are TGCGCCAGCAGCCAAGGTAGCGGCTACTACGAGCAGTACTTC. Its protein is CASSQGSGYYEQYF.

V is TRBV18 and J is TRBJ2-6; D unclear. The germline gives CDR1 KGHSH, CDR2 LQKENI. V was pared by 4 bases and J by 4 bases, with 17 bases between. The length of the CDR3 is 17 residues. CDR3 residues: CASSLNHLASGANVLTF. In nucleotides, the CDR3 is TGTGCCAGCTCACTCAACCACCTTGCGTCGGGGGCCAACGTCCTGACTTTC.

This CDR3 reads CASSQETLAGGPWVTDTQYF. DNA for the CDR3: TGCGCCAGCAGCCAAGAAACACTAGCGGGAGGGCCTTGGGTCACAGATACGCAGTATTTT. The chain couples TRBV4-1 to TRBJ2-3; 13 positions match TRBD2. This CDR3 is built from 20 residues. V dropped 0 bases and J dropped 2; count of bases not matched to a gene: 11. Germline CDR1 reads MGHRA; CDR2 reads YSYEKL.

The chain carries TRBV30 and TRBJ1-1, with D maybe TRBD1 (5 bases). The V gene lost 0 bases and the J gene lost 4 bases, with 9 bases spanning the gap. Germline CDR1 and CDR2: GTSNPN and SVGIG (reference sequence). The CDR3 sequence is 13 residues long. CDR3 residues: CAWSVEGTTEAFF. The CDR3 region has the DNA TGTGCCTGGAGTGTGGAGGGGACCACTGAAGCTTTCTTT.

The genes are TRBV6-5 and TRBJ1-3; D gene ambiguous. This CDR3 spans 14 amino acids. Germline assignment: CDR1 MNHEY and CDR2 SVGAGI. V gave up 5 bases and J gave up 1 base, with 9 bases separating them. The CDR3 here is CASSLTPSGNTIYF. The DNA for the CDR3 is TGTGCCAGCAGTCTGACACCTTCTGGAAACACCATATATTTT.

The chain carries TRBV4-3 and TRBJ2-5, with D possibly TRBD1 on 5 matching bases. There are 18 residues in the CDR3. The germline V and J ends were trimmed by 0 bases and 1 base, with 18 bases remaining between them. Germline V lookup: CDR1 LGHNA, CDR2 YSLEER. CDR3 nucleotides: TGCGCCAGCAGCCAAGAGATGGGGCGCGCCCGGCCCCAAGAGACCCAGTACTTC. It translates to CASSQEMGRARPQETQYF.

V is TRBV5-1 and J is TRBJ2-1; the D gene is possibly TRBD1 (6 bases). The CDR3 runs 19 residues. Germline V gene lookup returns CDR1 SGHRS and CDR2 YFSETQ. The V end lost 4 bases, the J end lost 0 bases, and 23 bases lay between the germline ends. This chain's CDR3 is CASSESRDTWTGSYNEQFF. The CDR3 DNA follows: TGCGCCAGCAGCGAAAGCCGGGACACGTGGACGGGCTCCTACAATGAGCAGTTCTTC.

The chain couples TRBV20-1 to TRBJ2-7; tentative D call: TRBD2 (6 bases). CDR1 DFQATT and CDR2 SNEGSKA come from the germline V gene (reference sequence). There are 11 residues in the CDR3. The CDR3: CSGSRSYEQYF. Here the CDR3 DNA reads TGCAGCGGGAGCCGCTCCTACGAGCAGTACTTC.

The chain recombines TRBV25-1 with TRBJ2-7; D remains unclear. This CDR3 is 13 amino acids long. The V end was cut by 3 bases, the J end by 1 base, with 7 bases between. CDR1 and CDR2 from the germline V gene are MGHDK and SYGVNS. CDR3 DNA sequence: TGTGCCAGCAGTGAGCAGGAATCCTACGAGCAGTACTTC. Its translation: CASSEQESYEQYF.

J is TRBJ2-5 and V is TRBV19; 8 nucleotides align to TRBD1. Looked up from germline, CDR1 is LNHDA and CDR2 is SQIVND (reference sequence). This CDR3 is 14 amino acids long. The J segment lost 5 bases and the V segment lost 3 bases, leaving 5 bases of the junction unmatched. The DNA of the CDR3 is TGTGCCAGTAGTATTGACAGGGGAAGGGAGACCCAGTACTTC. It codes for CASSIDRGRETQYF. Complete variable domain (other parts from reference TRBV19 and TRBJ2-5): DGGITQSPKYLFRKEGQNVTLSCEQNLNHDAMYWYRQDPGQGLRLIYYSQIVNDFQKGDIAEGYSVSREKKESFPLTVTSAQKNPTAFYLCASSIDRGRETQYFGPGTRLLVL.

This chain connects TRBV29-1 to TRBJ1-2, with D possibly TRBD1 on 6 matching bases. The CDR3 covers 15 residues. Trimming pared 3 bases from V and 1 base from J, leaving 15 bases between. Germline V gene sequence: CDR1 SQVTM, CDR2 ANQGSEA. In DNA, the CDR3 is TGCAGCGTTGATCCCGACAGGACGCATAACTATGGCTACACCTTC. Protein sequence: CSVDPDRTHNYGYTF.

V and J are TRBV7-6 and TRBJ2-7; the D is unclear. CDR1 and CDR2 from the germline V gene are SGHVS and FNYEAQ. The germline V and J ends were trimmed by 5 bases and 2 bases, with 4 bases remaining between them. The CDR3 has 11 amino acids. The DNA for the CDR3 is TGTGCCAGCAGCATCACCTACGAGCAGTACTTC. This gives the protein CASSITYEQYF. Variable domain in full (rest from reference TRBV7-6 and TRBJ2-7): GAGVSQSPRYKVTKRGQDVALRCDPISGHVSLYWYRQALGQGPEFLTYFNYEAQQDKSGLPNDRFSAERPEGSISTLTIQRTEQRDSAMYRCASSITYEQYFGPGTRLTVT.

The CDR3 coding sequence is TGTGCCAGTACCGAGAAAGGGGGCTTCCATTTT. Translated: CASTEKGGFHF. The chain links TRBV19 to TRBJ1-5; 7 nucleotides align to TRBD1. Trimming at V came to 7 bases and at J to 16 bases, leaving 10 bases not matched to a gene. Germline values: CDR1 LNHDA, CDR2 SQIVND (reference sequence). This CDR3 region has 11 residues.

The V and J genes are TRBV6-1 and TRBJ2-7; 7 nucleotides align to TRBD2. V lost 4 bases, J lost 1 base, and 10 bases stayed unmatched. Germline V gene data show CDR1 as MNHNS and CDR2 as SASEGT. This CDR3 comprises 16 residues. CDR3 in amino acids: CASSALTSARSYEQYF. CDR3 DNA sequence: TGTGCCAGCAGTGCCCTTACTAGCGCCAGATCCTACGAGCAGTACTTC.

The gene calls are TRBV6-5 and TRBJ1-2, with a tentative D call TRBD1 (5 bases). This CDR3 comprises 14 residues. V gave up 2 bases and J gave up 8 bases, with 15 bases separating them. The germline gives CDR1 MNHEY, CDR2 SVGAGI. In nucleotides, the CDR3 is TGTGCCAGCAGTTACGGCACAGGATTTTTGGGCTACACCTTC. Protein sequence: CASSYGTGFLGYTF.

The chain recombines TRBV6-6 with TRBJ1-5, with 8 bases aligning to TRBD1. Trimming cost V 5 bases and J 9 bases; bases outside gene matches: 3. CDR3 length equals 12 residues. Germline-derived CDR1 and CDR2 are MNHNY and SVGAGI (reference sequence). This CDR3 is CASSRQGWPQHF. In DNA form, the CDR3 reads TGTGCCAGCAGTAGACAGGGGTGGCCCCAGCATTTT.

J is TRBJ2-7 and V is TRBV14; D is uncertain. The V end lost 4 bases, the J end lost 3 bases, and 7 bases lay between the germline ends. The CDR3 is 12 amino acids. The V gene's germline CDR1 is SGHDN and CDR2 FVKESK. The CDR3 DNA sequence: TGTGCCAGCAGCCCTGGGCTCTACGAGCAGTACTTC. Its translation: CASSPGLYEQYF.